This T cell receptor (beta chain) was profiled in a study of PD-L1 blockade in urothelial cancer. Study summary: Patients began atezolizumab, 1,200 mg intravenously every 3 weeks, at some point between 2013 and 2014. Analysis of the blood was performed 3 weeks (second dose) and 6 weeks after treatment start.

Trimming cost V 0 bases and J 9 bases, with 15 bases left between them. Germline V CDR1 and CDR2: MNHEY, SVGAGI. The CDR3 contains 14 residues. Assay used: immunoSEQ multiplex PCR; TCRdb lists only in-frame clones, some missing. The profile shows just over 50,000 clones, 70% to 90% of them singletons. The TCR comes from a man aged 60 to 69 with urothelial cancer. The sequencing used PBMCs, collected around atezolizumab (anti-PD-L1) treatment. The V gene is TRBV6-5, the J gene TRBJ2-7; D possibly corresponds to TRBD1 (5 bases). The CDR3 sequence is CASSYSRARLGQYF. The CDR3 DNA reads as TGTGCCAGCAGTTACTCCAGGGCGCGGCTGGGGCAGTACTTC.